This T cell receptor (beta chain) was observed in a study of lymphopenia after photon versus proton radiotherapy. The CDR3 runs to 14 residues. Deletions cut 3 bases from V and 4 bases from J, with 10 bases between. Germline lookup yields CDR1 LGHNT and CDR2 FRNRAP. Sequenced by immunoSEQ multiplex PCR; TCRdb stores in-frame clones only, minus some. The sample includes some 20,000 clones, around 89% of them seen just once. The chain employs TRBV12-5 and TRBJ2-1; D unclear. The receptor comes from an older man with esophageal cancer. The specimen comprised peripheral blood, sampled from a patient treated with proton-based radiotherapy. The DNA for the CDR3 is TGTGCTAGTGGTTTACCTCCTACTTACAATGAGCAGTTCTTC. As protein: CASGLPPTYNEQFF. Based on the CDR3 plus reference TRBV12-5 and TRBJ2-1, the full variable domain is DARVTQTPRHKVTEMGQEVTMRCQPILGHNTVFWYRQTMMQGLELLAYFRNRAPLDDSGMPKDRFSAEMPDATLATLKIQPSEPRDSAVYFCASGLPPTYNEQFFGPGTRLTVL.